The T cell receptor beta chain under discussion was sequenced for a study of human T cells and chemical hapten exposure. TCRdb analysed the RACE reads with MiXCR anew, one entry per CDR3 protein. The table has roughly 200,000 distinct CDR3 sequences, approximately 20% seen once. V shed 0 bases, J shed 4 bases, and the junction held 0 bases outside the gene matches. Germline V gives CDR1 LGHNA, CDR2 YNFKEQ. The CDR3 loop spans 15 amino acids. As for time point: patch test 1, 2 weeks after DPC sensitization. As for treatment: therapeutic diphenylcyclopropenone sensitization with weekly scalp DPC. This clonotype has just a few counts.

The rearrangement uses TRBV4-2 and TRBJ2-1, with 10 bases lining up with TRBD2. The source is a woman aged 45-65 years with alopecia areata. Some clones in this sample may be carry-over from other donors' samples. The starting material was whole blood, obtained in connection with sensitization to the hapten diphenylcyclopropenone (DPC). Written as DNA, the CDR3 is TGTGCCAGCAGCCAAGAACTAGCGGGGTACAATGAGCAGTTCTTC. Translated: CASSQELAGYNEQFF.